This section outlines one T cell receptor (beta chain) sequence together with its context. Profiling relied on immunoSEQ multiplex PCR, and the TCRdb table lists in-frame clones only, not all of them. The sample holds 150,000 to 200,000 clones; roughly 92% are singletons and the top ten take approximately 1.5%. This specimen belongs to a study of T cell responses to AZD1222 COVID-19 vaccine. This TCR was sampled from an adult in good health. Specimen: peripheral blood, collected on day 0 of AZD1222 vaccination.

CDR3 amino acids: CASIQRNRNEAFF. CDR3 DNA sequence: TGTGCCAGTATCCAGAGAAACCGGAATGAAGCTTTCTTT. The rearrangement uses TRBV19 and TRBJ1-1; D gene ambiguous. CDR3 length: 13 amino acids. From germline, CDR1 is LNHDA and CDR2 SQIVND (reference sequence). With 7 bases removed from V and 7 bases from J, the gap between germline ends came to 16 bases.